The clone carrying this T cell receptor beta chain was seen at least ten times. The antigen remains unidentified. The CDR3 covers 14 residues. V gave up 6 bases and J gave up 6 bases; unmatched junction bases: 6. The data are from a study of CD8 T cells in ankylosing spondylitis. The study's findings and limits: Blood from ankylosing spondylitis patients appeared to carry a characteristic roughly 8-variant TCR beta motif. Reportedly, matched ankylosing spondylitis synovial fluid was significantly enriched for disease-linked clones. Disease-linked clones bore a CD8+ phenotype, appearing relatively rarely in peripheral blood.

Quantitative 5'-RACE was performed with molecular barcodes, and it yielded the TCR beta libraries. Each CDR3 protein is one row after TCRdb ran MiXCR on the 5' RACE reads. The sample records 210,000 or so distinct CDR3 sequences, roughly 25% being singletons. Sequencing input: blood, either unsorted or a sorted T cell fraction (not recorded which). The chain employs TRBV12-3 or TRBV12-4 and TRBJ2-3; 10 positions match TRBD1. The origin of this receptor is a male donor with ankylosing spondylitis or in good health (not recorded which). Written as DNA, the CDR3 is TGTGCCAGCAGCCGGGACAGGGGTGGGGATACGCAGTATTTT. Translation: CASSRDRGGDTQYF.